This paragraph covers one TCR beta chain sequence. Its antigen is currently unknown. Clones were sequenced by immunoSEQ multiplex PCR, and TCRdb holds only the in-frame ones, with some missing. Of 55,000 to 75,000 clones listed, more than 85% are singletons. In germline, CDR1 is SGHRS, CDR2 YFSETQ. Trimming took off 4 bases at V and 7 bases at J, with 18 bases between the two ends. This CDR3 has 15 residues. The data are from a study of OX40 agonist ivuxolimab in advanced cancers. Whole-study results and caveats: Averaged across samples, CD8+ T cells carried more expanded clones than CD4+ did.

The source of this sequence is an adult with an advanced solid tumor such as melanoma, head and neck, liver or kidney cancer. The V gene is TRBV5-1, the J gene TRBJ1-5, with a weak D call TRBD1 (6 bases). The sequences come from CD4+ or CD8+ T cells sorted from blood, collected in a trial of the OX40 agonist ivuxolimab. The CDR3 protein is CASSPGAGVGQPQHF. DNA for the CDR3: TGCGCCAGCAGCCCCGGGGCAGGGGTAGGACAGCCCCAGCATTTT.